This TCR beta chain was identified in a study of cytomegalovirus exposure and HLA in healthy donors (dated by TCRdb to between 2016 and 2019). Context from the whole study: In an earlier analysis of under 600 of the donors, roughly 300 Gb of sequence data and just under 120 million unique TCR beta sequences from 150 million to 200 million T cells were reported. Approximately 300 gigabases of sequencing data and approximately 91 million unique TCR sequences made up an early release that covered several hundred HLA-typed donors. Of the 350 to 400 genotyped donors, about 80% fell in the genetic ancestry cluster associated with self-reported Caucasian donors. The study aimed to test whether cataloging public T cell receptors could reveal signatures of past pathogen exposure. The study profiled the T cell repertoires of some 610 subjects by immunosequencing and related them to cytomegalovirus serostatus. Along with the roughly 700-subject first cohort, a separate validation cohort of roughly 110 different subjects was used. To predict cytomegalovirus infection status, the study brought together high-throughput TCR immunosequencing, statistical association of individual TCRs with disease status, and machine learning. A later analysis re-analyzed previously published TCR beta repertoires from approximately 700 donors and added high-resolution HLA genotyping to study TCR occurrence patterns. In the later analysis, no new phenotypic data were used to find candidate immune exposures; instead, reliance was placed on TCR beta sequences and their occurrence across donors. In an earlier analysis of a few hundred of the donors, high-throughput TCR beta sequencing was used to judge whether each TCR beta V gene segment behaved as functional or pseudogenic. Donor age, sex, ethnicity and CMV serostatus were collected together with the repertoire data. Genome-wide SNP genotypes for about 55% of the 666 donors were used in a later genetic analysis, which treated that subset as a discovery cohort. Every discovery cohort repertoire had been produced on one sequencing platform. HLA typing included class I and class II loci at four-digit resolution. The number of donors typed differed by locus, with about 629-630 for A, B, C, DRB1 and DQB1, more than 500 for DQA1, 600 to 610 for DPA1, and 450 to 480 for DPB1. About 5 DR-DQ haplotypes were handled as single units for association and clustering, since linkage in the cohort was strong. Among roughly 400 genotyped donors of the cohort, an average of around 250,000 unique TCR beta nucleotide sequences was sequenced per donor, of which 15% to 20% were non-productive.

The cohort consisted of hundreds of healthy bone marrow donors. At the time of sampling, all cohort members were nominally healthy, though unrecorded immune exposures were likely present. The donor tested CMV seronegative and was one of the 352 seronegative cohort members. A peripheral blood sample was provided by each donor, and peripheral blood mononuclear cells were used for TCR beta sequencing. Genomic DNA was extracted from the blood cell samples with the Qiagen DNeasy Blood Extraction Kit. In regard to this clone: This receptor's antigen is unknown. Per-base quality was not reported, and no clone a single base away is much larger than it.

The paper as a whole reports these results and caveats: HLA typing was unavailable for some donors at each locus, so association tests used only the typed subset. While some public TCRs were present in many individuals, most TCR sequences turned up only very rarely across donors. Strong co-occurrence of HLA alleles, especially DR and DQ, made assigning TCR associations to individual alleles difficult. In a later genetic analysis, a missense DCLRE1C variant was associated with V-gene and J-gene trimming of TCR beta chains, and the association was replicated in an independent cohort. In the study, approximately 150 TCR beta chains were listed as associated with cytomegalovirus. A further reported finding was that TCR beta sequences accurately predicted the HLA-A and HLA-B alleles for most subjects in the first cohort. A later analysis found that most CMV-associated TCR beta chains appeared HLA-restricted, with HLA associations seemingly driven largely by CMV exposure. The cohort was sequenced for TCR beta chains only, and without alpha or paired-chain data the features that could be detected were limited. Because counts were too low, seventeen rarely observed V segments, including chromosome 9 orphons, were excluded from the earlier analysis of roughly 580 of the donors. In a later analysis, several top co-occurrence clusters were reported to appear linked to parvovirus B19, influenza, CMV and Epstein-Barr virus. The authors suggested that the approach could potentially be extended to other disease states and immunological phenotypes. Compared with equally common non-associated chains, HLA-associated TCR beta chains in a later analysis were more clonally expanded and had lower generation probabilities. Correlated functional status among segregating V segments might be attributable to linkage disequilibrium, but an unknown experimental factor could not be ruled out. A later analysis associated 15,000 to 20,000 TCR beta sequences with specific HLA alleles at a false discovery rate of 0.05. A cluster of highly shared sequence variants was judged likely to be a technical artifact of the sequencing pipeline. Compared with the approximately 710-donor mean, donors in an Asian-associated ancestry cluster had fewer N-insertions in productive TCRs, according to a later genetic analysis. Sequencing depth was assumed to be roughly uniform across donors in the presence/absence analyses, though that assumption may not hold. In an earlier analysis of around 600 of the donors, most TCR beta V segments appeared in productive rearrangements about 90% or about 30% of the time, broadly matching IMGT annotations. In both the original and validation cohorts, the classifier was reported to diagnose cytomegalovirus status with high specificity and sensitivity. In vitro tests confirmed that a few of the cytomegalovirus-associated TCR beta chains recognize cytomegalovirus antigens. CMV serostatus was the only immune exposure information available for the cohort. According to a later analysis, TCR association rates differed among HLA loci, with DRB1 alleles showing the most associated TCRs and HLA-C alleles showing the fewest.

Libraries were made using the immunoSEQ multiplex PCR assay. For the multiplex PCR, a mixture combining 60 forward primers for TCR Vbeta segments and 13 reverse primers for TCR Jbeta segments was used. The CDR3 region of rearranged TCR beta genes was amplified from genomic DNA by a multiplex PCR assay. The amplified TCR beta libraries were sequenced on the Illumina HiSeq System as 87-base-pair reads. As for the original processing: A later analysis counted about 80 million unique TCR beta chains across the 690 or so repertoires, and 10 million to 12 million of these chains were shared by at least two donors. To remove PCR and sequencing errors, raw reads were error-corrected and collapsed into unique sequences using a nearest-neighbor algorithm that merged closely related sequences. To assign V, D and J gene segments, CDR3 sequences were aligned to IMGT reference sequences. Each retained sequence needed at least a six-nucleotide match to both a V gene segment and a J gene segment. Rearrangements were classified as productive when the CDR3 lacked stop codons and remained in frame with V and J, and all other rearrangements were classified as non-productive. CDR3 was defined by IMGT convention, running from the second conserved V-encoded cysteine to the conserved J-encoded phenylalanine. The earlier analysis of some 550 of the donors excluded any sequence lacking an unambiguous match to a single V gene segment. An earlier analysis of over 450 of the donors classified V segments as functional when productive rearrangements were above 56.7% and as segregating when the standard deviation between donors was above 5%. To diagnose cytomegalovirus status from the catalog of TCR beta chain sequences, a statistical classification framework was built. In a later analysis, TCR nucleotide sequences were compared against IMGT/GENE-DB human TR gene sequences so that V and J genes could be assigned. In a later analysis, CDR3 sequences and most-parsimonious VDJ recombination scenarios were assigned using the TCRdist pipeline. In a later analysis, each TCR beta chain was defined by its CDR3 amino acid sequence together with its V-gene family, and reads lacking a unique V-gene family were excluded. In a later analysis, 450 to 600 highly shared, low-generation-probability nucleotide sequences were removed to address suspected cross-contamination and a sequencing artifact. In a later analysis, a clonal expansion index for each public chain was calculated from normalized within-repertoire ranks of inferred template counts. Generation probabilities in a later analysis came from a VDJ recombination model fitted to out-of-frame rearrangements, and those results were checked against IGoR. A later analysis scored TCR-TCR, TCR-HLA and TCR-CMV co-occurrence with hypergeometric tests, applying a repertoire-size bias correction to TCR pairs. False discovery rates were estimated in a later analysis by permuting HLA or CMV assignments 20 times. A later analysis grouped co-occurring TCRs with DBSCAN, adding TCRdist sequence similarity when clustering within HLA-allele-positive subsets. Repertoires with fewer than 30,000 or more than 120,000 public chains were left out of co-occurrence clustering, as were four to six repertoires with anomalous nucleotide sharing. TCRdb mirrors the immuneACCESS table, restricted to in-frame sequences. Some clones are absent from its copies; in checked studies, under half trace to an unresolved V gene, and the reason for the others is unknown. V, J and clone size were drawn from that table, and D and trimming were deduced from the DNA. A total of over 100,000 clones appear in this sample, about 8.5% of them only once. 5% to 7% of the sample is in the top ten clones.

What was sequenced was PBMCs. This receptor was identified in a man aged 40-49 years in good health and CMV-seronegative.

Here is the DNA: TGTGCCAGCAGTGGGGGGACAGGGGATAACACTGAAGCTTTCTTT. Its product reads: CASSGGTGDNTEAFF. The V gene is TRBV28 and the J gene is TRBJ1-1; TRBD1 fits 10 bases in the junction. The CDR3 measures 15 amino acids from cysteine to phenylalanine. Only CDR3 DNA remains: 45 bases, in frame from the first base. CDR1 MDHEN and CDR2 SYDVKM are derived from the germline V gene. The V end gives up 5 bases and the J end 2 bases, leaving 5 bases in the junction not matched to a gene.